The present entry profiles one TCR beta chain with its context. Its binding antigen is unknown. No base quality values were provided; no much bigger clone lies one nucleotide off. This sample is part of a study of OX40 agonist ivuxolimab in advanced cancers. Background on the whole study: The costimulatory receptor OX40 (CD134) was targeted by ivuxolimab, a fully human IgG2 agonistic monoclonal antibody. Intravenous ivuxolimab was administered to patients every 2 weeks at six dose levels: 0.01, 0.1, 0.3, 1.5, 3 and 10 mg/kg. Of the roughly 52 patients in dose escalation, some 20 had hepatocellular carcinoma, some 15 had melanoma, 9 had renal cell carcinoma and 9 had head and neck cancer. A male proportion of 70% to 90% and a mean age of 60 years, ranging from 23 to 79, were recorded for the dose-escalation cohort. Patients were allowed to have had prior anti-PD-1, anti-PD-L1 or anti-CTLA-4 therapy, and approximately 37% of the dose-escalation patients had been treated with checkpoint inhibitors. Three dose-escalation patients achieved partial responses, one with hepatocellular carcinoma and two with cutaneous melanoma. Peripheral TCRbeta sequencing aimed to test whether ivuxolimab altered TCR sequence diversity and caused clonal T-cell expansion. The paper covers the monotherapy dose-escalation part of the phase I ivuxolimab trial, which included N of about 56 patients.

The CDR3 goes from the cysteine to the phenylalanine over 12 residues. The CDR3 DNA has 36 bases and is translated from base 1. In the germline V gene, CDR1 corresponds to MNHNS and CDR2 to SASEGT. V is clipped by 2 bases and J by 9 bases, and the sequence between their germline boundaries is 10 bases long. The investigation overall reported the following: At doses from 0.1 to 3.0 mg/kg, clonal expansion was seen in both CD4+ and CD8+ blood T cells between baseline and week 6. In the 0.1-3.0 mg/kg groups, partial responders were among the patients with the lowest normalized peripheral clonal expansion, particularly in CD8+ T cells. The antigen specificity of the clonally expanded peripheral T cells was not determined. After ivuxolimab, expanded clones were on average more numerous among CD8+ T cells than among CD4+ T cells. Low levels of normalized T-cell clonal expansion were also seen in some patients who did not respond.

Patients with a history of autoimmune disease or receiving systemic immunosuppression were excluded from the trial. In every dose cohort, peripheral blood was drawn for TCR sequencing at baseline, cycle 4 day 1, and cycle 7 day 1. Samples were obtained from an open-label, multicenter, first-in-human phase I dose-escalation trial of ivuxolimab. The trial enrolled adults with locally advanced or metastatic head and neck squamous cell, hepatocellular, melanoma or renal cell carcinoma. Before TCR sequencing, CD4+ T cells and CD8+ T cells were sorted from peripheral blood as separate populations. Genomic DNA was isolated from the sorted cells so that the TCRbeta CDR3 region could be sequenced. The immunoSEQ Assay was used to sequence the TCRbeta CDR3 regions. TCRdb mirrors the immuneACCESS table, restricted to in-frame sequences. Some clones are absent from its copies; in checked studies, under half trace to an unresolved V gene, and the reason for the others is unknown. This sample is represented by approximately 84,000 clones; 86% of them were singletons. Clones ranked in the top ten supply 0.8% to 1% of the sample.

The source of this sequence is an adult with an advanced solid tumor such as melanoma, head and neck, liver or kidney cancer. The sample consisted of CD4+ or CD8+ T cells sorted from blood, taken in a trial of the OX40 agonist ivuxolimab. Rearrangement joined TRBV6-1 to TRBJ1-2; there is no confident call for the D gene. CDR3 protein: CASSESRRSYTF. The DNA sequence follows: TGTGCCAGCAGTGAATCGAGACGTAGCTACACCTTC.